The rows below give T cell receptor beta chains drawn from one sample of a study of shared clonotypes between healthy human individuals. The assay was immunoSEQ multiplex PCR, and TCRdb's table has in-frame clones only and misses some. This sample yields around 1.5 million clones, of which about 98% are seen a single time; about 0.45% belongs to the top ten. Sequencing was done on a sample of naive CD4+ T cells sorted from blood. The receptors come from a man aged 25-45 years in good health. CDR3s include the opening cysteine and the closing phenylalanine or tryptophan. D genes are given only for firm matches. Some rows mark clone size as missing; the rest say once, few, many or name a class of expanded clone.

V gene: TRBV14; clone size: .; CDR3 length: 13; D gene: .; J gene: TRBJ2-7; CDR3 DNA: TGTGCCAGCAGCCAAGTAGGCGGTTACGAGCAGTACTTC; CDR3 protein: CASSQVGGYEQYF
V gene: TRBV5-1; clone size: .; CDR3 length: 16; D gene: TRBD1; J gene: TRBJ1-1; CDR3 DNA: TGCGCCAGCAGCTCGGCACAGGGGCGAGGTGGCACTGAAGCTTTCTTT; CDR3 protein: CASSSAQGRGGTEAFF
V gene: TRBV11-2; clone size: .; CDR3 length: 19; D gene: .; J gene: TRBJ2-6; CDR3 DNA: TGTGCCAGCAGCCGAGTGGCAGGGTATGGCAGCTCTGGGGCCAACGTCCTGACTTTC; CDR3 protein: CASSRVAGYGSSGANVLTF
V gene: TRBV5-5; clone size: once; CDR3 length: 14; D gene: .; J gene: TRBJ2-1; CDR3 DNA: TGTGCCAGCAGCCTAAAGCCCTTGGGTAATGAGCAGTTCTTC; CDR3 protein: CASSLKPLGNEQFF
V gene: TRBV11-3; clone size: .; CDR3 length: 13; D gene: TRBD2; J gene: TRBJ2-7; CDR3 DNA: TGTGCCAGCAGCTTAGAAAGCGGGAGCGAGCAGTACTTC; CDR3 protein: CASSLESGSEQYF
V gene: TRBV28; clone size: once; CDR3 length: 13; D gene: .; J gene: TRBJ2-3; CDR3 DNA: TGTGCCAGCAGCCCTTCCGGCACAGATACGCAGTATTTT; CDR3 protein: CASSPSGTDTQYF
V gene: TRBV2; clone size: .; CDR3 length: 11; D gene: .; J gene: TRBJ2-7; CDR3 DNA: TGTGCCAGCAGAACAGGCTACGAGCAGTACTTC; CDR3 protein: CASRTGYEQYF
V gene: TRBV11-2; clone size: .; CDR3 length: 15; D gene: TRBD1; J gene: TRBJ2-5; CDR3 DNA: TGTGCCAGCAGCAATGGGGACAGGGACCAAGAGACCCAGTACTTC; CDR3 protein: CASSNGDRDQETQYF
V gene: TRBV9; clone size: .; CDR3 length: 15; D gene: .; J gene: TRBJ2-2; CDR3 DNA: TGTGCCAGCAGCGTTGGGACACCCAACACCGGGGAGCTGTTTTTT; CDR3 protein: CASSVGTPNTGELFF
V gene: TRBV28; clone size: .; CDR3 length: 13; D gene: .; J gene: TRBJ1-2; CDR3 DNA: TGTGCCAGCAGCGCCGACAGAAGGAATGGCTACACCTTC; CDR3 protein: CASSADRRNGYTF
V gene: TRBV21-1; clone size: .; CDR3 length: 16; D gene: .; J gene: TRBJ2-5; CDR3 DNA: TGTGCCAGCAGCCTACCCCGGGGGACTAGTCAGGAGACCCAGTACTTC; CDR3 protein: CASSLPRGTSQETQYF
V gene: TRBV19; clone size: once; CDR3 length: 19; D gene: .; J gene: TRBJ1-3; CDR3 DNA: TGTGCCAGTAGTATAGATGGTTGGGACCAACCCTACTCTGGAAACACCATATATTTT; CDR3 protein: CASSIDGWDQPYSGNTIYF